This TCR beta chain was profiled in a study of cytomegalovirus exposure and HLA in healthy donors. Study summary: Among the roughly 430 genotyped donors, approximately 80% were placed in the Caucasian-associated ancestry cluster.

After removal of 0 bases from V and 4 bases from J, the junction contained 5 bases not matched to a gene. Germline V gene data show CDR1 as SGHRS and CDR2 as YFSETQ. The length of the CDR3 is 15 residues. Study-wide results and caveats: As a later analysis revealed, most CMV-associated TCR beta chains appeared HLA-restricted. In a later analysis, HLA-associated beta chains showed higher expansion and lower generation probabilities than comparable chains. The study reported that TCR beta sequences accurately predicted HLA-A and HLA-B alleles in most subjects.

Both 60 Vbeta primers and 13 Jbeta primers went into the PCR. Clones were sequenced by immunoSEQ multiplex PCR, and TCRdb holds only the in-frame ones, with some missing. The data hold around 150,000 clones, with about 72% observed a single time. With regard to this clone: Its specificity is unknown.

Sequenced sample: PBMCs. This chain joins TRBV5-1 and TRBJ2-5; TRBD2 matches at 8 bases. The receptor was derived from a man in his sixties in good health and CMV-seronegative. DNA for the CDR3: TGCGCCAGCAGCTTGGCCGGGAGGGCCACAGAGACCCAGTACTTC. Its translation is CASSLAGRATETQYF.